Below are 14 T cell receptor beta chains sequenced from a single sample in a study of shared clonotypes between healthy human individuals. The assay was immunoSEQ multiplex PCR, and TCRdb's table has in-frame clones only and misses some. This sample has 780,000 or so clones, with 55% to 75% found just once. Sequencing was done on a sample of memory CD4+ T cells sorted from blood. The subset: CD45RA-negative fraction. Receptors originate from a woman younger than 45 in good health.

The J gene is TRBJ1-2, the V gene TRBV9; 7 bases align to TRBD1. The V segment lost 4 bases and the J segment 0 bases; nucleotides outside the gene matches: 6. CDR3 size: 15 residues. Germline values: CDR1 SGDLS, CDR2 YYNGEE. The CDR3 protein is CASSSRDRPNYGYTF. Written as DNA, the CDR3 is TGTGCCAGCAGCTCTAGGGACAGACCTAACTATGGCTACACCTTC.

The J gene is TRBJ2-5, the V gene TRBV29-1; 7 bases are shared with TRBD2. Trimming took 4 bases from V and 5 from J; bases not matched to a gene: 7. CDR3 length equals 13 residues. Per the germline V gene, CDR1 is SQVTM and CDR2 is ANQGSEA. The CDR3 region has the DNA TGCAGCGTTGTGGGGGGGGTTACGGAGACCCAGTACTTC. Its translation: CSVVGGVTETQYF.

This clone was counted a single time. V usage is TRBV4-1 and J usage is TRBJ2-1, with D uncertain. V was clipped by 2 bases and J by 5 bases, with 13 bases between them. CDR1 and CDR2 from the germline V gene are MGHRA and YSYEKL. CDR3 length: 15 residues. CDR3 sequence reads: CASSQPMWGNNEQFF. Here the CDR3 DNA reads TGCGCCAGCAGCCAACCTATGTGGGGTAACAATGAGCAGTTCTTC.

The rearrangement uses TRBV30 and TRBJ1-1, with a tentative D call TRBD1 (6 bases). The germline CDR1 and CDR2 sequences are GTSNPN and SVGIG (reference sequence). The CDR3 consists of 12 residues. V was shortened by 0 bases and J by 8 bases, with 10 bases between the two germline ends. Here the CDR3 DNA reads TGTGCCTGGAGTGTCACAGGGTTGGAAGCTTTCTTT. Protein product: CAWSVTGLEAFF.

The chain is built from TRBV9 and TRBJ1-1, with 8 bases aligning to TRBD1. This CDR3 region has 15 residues. V lost 3 bases and J lost 5; bases outside the gene matches: 9. Germline lookup yields CDR1 SGDLS and CDR2 YYNGEE. The CDR3 here is CASSEAGGWETEAFF. CDR3 nucleotide sequence: TGTGCCAGCAGCGAGGCAGGGGGCTGGGAAACTGAAGCTTTCTTT.

The gene calls are TRBV4-2 and TRBJ2-3; 8 bases map to TRBD2. The CDR3 consists of 15 residues. Germline trimming cut 4 bases from V and 0 bases from J; bases unmatched to any gene: 3. Germline V gives CDR1 LGHNA, CDR2 YNFKEQ. The CDR3 nucleotides read TGTGCCAGCAGCCCAGGACTAGCAAGCACAGATACGCAGTATTTT. It specifies CASSPGLASTDTQYF.

This rearrangement joins TRBV9 to TRBJ2-7; TRBD2 matches 8 bases. This CDR3 contains 15 residues. Germline CDR1 is SGDLS and CDR2 is YYNGEE. After removal of 4 bases from V and 4 bases from J, the junction contained 10 bases not matched to a gene. The CDR3 sequence: CASSPRSGSEYEQYF. CDR3 DNA: TGTGCCAGCAGCCCACGGAGCGGGAGCGAATACGAGCAGTACTTC.

The chain couples TRBV6-4 to TRBJ2-3; D remains ambiguous. CDR1 is MRHNA and CDR2 is SNTAGT in the germline V gene. Trimming cost V 5 bases and J 6 bases, with 21 bases left between them. The CDR3 spans 16 residues. This CDR3 is CASSPRLLALPDTQYF. As DNA, the CDR3 is TGTGCCAGCAGTCCCAGACTCTTAGCCCTCCCCGATACGCAGTATTTT.

The chain is built from TRBV7-5 and TRBJ2-1; the DNA was not compared with TRBD2, the D call given in the table. TRBV7-5 is termed a pseudogene. The CDR3 contains 16 residues. CDR3 nucleotide sequence: TGTGTCAGAAGCCGTTCTAGCGGGAGCACCTACAATGAGCAGTTCTTC. Residues: CVRSRSSGSTYNEQFF.

The J gene is TRBJ2-3, the V gene TRBV29-1, with TRBD1 matching 8 bases. Germline loops: CDR1 SQVTM, CDR2 ANQGSEA. This CDR3 has 12 amino acids. Unmatched junction bases numbered 6, after V lost 7 bases and J lost 6 bases. In DNA, the CDR3 is TGCAGCGGTTCCGACAGGGGCGATACGCAGTATTTT. Its protein product is CSGSDRGDTQYF.

The chain is built from TRBV13 and TRBJ2-1, with D possibly being TRBD2 (5 bases). V was shortened by 5 bases and J by 7 bases, with 12 bases between the two germline ends. Germline V gene data show CDR1 as PRHDT and CDR2 as FYEKMQ (reference sequence). The CDR3 runs to 13 residues. Here the CDR3 DNA reads TGTGCCAGCAGCCCAACCGGGGTGAATGAGCAGTTCTTC. Its protein product is CASSPTGVNEQFF.

The rearrangement links TRBV19 to TRBJ1-5, with a weak D call TRBD1 (6 bases). The germline V gene has CDR1 LNHDA and CDR2 SQIVND (reference sequence). This CDR3 is built from 16 residues. V was clipped by 6 bases and J by 5 bases, with 20 bases between them. DNA for the CDR3: TGTGCCAGTAGGGACTTGGGGGCGCGGGCGGATCAGCCCCAGCATTTT. It translates to CASRDLGARADQPQHF.

This rearrangement joins TRBV9 to TRBJ1-4; 7 bases line up with TRBD1. Germline-derived CDR1 and CDR2 are SGDLS and YYNGEE. The CDR3 runs 19 residues. Unmatched junction bases numbered 14, after V lost 3 bases and J lost 0 bases. The CDR3 region is CASSGGQYSPRATNEKLFF. CDR3 nucleotides: TGTGCCAGCAGCGGGGGACAGTACTCCCCGCGTGCAACTAATGAAAAACTGTTTTTT.

The chain joins TRBV10-2 to TRBJ2-1; no clear D. The germline V gene encodes CDR1 WSHSY and CDR2 SAAADI. This CDR3 has 14 amino acids. Between the trimmed V and J ends, which lost 5 bases and 4 bases, there was a span of 12 bases. Here the CDR3 reads CASSTDPTYNEQFF. The CDR3 bases are TGCGCCAGCAGTACAGACCCAACGTACAATGAGCAGTTCTTC.